The entry below describes one T cell receptor beta chain. There is no known antigen for this receptor. No clone much larger than this one lies a single base away; base qualities are absent. The immunoSEQ Assay, a bias-controlled multiplex PCR, was used to amplify TCRbeta CDR3 regions from genomic DNA. Per the source publication's procedure: Nucleated cell counts per sample were estimated from amplification of reference gene primers within the assay. Sequence reads were collapsed and filtered to measure the absolute abundance of every unique TCRbeta CDR3 rearrangement. For each sample, productive Simpson clonality was calculated by taking the square root of Simpson's diversity index across productive rearrangements. Imported from immuneACCESS, the table was reduced by TCRdb to in-frame sequences with V and J called. These copies leave out some clones; in studies compared against another copy, an unresolved V gene accounts for under half, and the cause of the remainder is not known. D and trimming come from the DNA, and the V and J calls and clone size come from that table. The sample has more than 300,000 clones on record, 90% of them singletons. Around 1% of the sample rests with the top ten.

The data were obtained in a study of blood T cell repertoires in COVID-19 (dated by TCRdb to the early 2020s). Context from the whole study: The collaborator samples originated in the United States, Italy and Spain and spanned the acute and convalescent phases of COVID-19. The repertoires were released in a freely available public database intended as a resource for research on the immune response to SARS-CoV-2. Samples were obtained from the ongoing ImmuneRACE study (first 160 participants) and from approximately 1,200 subjects provided by 6 global collaborators. Sample metadata almost always included a de-identified subject ID, COVID-19 status, age in years and sex. The dataset comprised deeply sampled blood TCRbeta repertoires from subjects exposed to, actively infected with, or recovered from COVID-19. Where HLA class I and class II types were available, the types were taken from metadata supplied by the sample provider, not from assay-based typing. The prospective study material was composed of cDNA or gDNA derived from T cells, B-cell-depleted T cells, or PBMCs.

The investigation overall reported the following: How much clinical and demographic metadata was included differed by source and by participant, and the metadata was provided uncurated.

One collaborating source in Seattle enrolled patients while the patients were actively infected and followed the patients over time throughout the course of disease. The collaborating institutions used their own protocols to collect whole blood in K2EDTA tubes. For TCRbeta analysis, collaborators shipped samples as frozen whole blood, isolated PBMCs, or DNA extracted from either of those sample types. The junction shows trimming of 4 bases on V and 0 bases on J, plus 8 bases between the germline ends. From a lookup of the germline V gene, CDR1 and CDR2 are SGDLS and YYNGEE. The CDR3 goes from the cysteine to the phenylalanine over 14 residues. The DNA shown is the 42-base CDR3, in frame from base 1.

Sample: peripheral blood. In this chain, TRBV9 is recombined with TRBJ2-1; the D gene remains uncertain. The receptor comes from a woman aged 40 to 50 with COVID-19, enrolled during active disease. The DNA sequence is given as TGTGCCAGCAGCCCCCACAGCTCCTACAATGAGCAGTTCTTC. This yields the protein CASSPHSSYNEQFF.